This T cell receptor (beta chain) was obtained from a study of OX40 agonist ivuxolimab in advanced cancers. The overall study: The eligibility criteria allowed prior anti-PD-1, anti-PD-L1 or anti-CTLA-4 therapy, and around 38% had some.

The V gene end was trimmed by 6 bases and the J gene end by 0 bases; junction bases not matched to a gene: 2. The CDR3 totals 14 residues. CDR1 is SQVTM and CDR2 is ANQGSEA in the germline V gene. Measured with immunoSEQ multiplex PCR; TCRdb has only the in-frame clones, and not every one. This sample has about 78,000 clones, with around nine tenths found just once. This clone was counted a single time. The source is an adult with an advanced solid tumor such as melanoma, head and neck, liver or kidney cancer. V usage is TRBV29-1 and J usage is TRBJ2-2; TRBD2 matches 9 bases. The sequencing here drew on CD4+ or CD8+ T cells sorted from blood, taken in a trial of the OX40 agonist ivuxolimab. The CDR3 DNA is TGCAGCGTCTCTAGCGGGACGAACACCGGGGAGCTGTTTTTT. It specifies CSVSSGTNTGELFF.